The 20 T cell receptor beta chains listed next were all sequenced from one sample in a study of identical twins. TCRdb recomputed calls from the 5' RACE reads with MiXCR, one row per CDR3 protein. The table shows approximately 300,000 distinct CDR3 sequences, with 7.5% to 9.5% occurring only once. The same sample was also used in a study of yellow fever vaccine responses in identical twins.

Material for sequencing was CD8+ T cells sorted from blood. The receptors were sampled from a woman younger than 35 in good health.

This clonotype was recorded at least ten times. An end of the junction differs from the germline gene, which may be a read error. This rearrangement joins TRBV6-1 to TRBJ1-1; TRBD1 matches 8 bases. This CDR3 contains 14 residues. CDR1 and CDR2 (germline): MNHNS, SASEGT. CDR3 residues: CASSEAPGQAGGNF. The CDR3 region has the DNA TGTGCCAGCAGTGAAGCACCGGGACAGGCTGGGGGGAACTTT.

This clonotype came up many times. The chain recombines TRBV5-1 with TRBJ2-2; 8 bases are shared with TRBD2. The CDR3 is made up of 15 amino acids. V trimming: 4 bases; J trimming: 5 bases; junction bases outside the gene matches: 7. Germline CDR1 is SGHRS and CDR2 is YFSETQ. CDR3 nucleotides: TGCGCCAGCAGCGGGGGACTAGTCCTAACCGGGGAGCTGTTTTTT. It specifies CASSGGLVLTGELFF.

This clonotype was counted between two and nine times. The CDR3 loop reads CASSYTGRGATDTQYF. Here the CDR3 DNA reads TGTGCCAGCAGTTACACGGGCAGGGGAGCCACAGATACGCAGTATTTT. The J gene is TRBJ2-3, the V gene TRBV6-2 or TRBV6-3, with a tentative D call TRBD1 (6 bases). With 2 bases removed from V and 2 bases from J, the gap between germline ends came to 14 bases. Germline CDR1 is MNHEY and CDR2 is SVGEGT. The CDR3 length is 16 residues.

This clonotype came up many times. J is TRBJ2-3 and V is TRBV6-5; TRBD2 agrees at 13 bases. CDR1 is MNHEY and CDR2 is SVGAGI in the germline V gene. The CDR3 is 17 amino acids. V lost 8 bases, J lost 3 bases, and 11 bases stayed unmatched. The CDR3 DNA reads TGTGCCAGCCCCCTAATGAGACTAGCGGGGGGAACAGATACGCAGTATTTT. Translating gives CASPLMRLAGGTDTQYF.

This clonotype was counted only a few times. The DNA of the CDR3 is TGTGCCAGCACCTACAATACTCTCTCCTACGAGCAGTACTTC. Translated: CASTYNTLSYEQYF. The rearrangement joins TRBV6-1 to TRBJ2-7, with no clear D. This CDR3 is built from 14 residues. Germline loops: CDR1 MNHNS, CDR2 SASEGT. The V gene lost 7 bases and the J gene lost 0 bases, with 13 bases spanning the gap.

This clonotype came up a few times. This chain connects TRBV2 to TRBJ2-7, with D unresolved. Trimming cost V 1 base and J 4 bases, with 8 bases left between them. This CDR3 is built from 13 residues. Per the germline V gene, CDR1 is SNHLY and CDR2 is FYNNEI. In nucleotides, the CDR3 is TGTGCCAGCAGTGAAGACGGTGGATACGAGCAGTACTTC. Translated: CASSEDGGYEQYF. The entire variable domain, with the rest obtained from reference TRBV2 and TRBJ2-7, is as follows: EPEVTQTPSHQVTQMGQEVILRCVPISNHLYFYWYRQILGQKVEFLVSFYNNEISEKSEIFDDQFSVERPDGSNFTLKIRSTKLEDSAMYFCASSEDGGYEQYFGPGTRLTVT.

The chain recombines TRBV20-1 with TRBJ2-1; no clear D gene. CDR1 DFQATT and CDR2 SNEGSKA come from the germline V gene (reference sequence). The V and J ends lost 1 base and 3 bases respectively, with 13 bases between them. This CDR3 is built from 15 residues. The CDR3 DNA reads TGCAGTGCTAGAGTATTTCTCCCGGGCTACAATGAGCAGTTCTTC. Translation gives CSARVFLPGYNEQFF.

This clonotype occurred a few times. The CDR3 DNA reads TGCAGCGCCGGGACCGGGGGGATGGGGGAGCAGTACTTC. Protein sequence: CSAGTGGMGEQYF. The chain couples TRBV29-1 to TRBJ2-7; TRBD2 aligns across 7 bases. CDR1 is SQVTM, CDR2 ANQGSEA, per germline. The CDR3 runs to 13 residues. Trimming at V came to 7 bases and at J to 7 bases, leaving 13 bases not matched to a gene.

The V and J genes are TRBV27 and TRBJ2-3; D is unclear. There are 12 residues in the CDR3. Germline assignment: CDR1 MNHEY and CDR2 SMNVEV (reference sequence). V lost 3 bases to trimming and J lost 4 bases, with 5 bases between them. The CDR3 region is CASSFYPDTQYF. CDR3 in DNA: TGTGCCAGCAGTTTCTATCCAGATACGCAGTATTTT.

This clonotype was observed a few times. Germline is not matched at one junction end, which may reflect a read error. The rearrangement joins TRBV7-7 to TRBJ2-1; 12 nucleotides line up with TRBD2. The germline gives CDR1 SSHAT, CDR2 FNYEAQ (reference sequence). CDR3 size: 15 residues. CDR3 sequence (DNA): TGTGCTAGCAGCGTTCTAGCGGGAGGGCTGAATGAGCAGTTCTTC. This sequence encodes CASSVLAGGLNEQFF.

This clonotype was detected many times. V gene TRBV5-1 combines with J gene TRBJ2-1; D may be TRBD2 (5 bases). V was cut by 0 bases and J by 6 bases, with 16 bases left in between. The CDR3 sequence is 16 residues long. Germline V gives CDR1 SGHRS, CDR2 YFSETQ. Here the CDR3 reads CASSLAGKGVGNEQFF. In DNA, the CDR3 is TGCGCCAGCAGCTTGGCCGGGAAAGGAGTAGGCAATGAGCAGTTCTTC.

The sample holds a few counts of this clonotype. The chain combines TRBV24-1 with TRBJ2-3; no definite D call. CDR1 KGHDR and CDR2 SFDVKD come from the germline V gene. V gave up 1 base and J gave up 8 bases, with 12 bases separating them. This CDR3 spans 14 amino acids. The CDR3 region has the DNA TGTGCCACCAGTGATTTTTCCGGGCTAGGTACGCAGTATTTT. It codes for CATSDFSGLGTQYF.

In this sample, this clonotype turned up a few times. The J gene is TRBJ1-2, the V gene TRBV5-1; 7 nucleotides agree with TRBD1. Germline-derived CDR1 and CDR2 are SGHRS and YFSETQ. Trimming at V came to 4 bases and at J to 5 bases, leaving 5 bases not matched to a gene. The CDR3 loop spans 13 amino acids. The CDR3 region has the DNA TGCGCCAGCAGCCTCAGGACAGGTTATGGCTACACCTTC. Translation gives CASSLRTGYGYTF.

The table lists this clonotype with many counts. The chain employs TRBV10-3 and TRBJ2-3; a weak D match, TRBD2 (6 bases). Germline CDR1 ENHRY, CDR2 SYGVKD. Trimming took 0 bases from V and 6 from J, leaving 22 bases between them. There are 18 residues in the CDR3. Here the CDR3 reads CAISESPGTPSWTDTQYF. CDR3 nucleotides: TGTGCCATCAGTGAGTCCCCCGGGACTCCTTCTTGGACGGATACGCAGTATTTT.

The chain links TRBV7-2 to TRBJ1-5; TRBD1 matches 9 bases. V dropped 1 base and J dropped 6; count of bases not matched to a gene: 4. The CDR3 consists of 15 residues. The germline V gene encodes CDR1 SGHTA and CDR2 FQGNSA. CDR3 DNA: TGTGCCAGCAGCTTAGTACAGGGGGCTTTTCAGCCCCAGCATTTT. This encodes CASSLVQGAFQPQHF.

This clonotype was counted ten times or more. V is TRBV12-3 or TRBV12-4 and J is TRBJ1-5; the D is unclear. The CDR3 extends over 12 amino acids. V was shortened by 5 bases and J by 4 bases, with 6 bases between the two germline ends. The CDR3 DNA sequence: TGTGCCAGCAGTCCAAAGAATCAGCCCCAGCATTTT. This encodes CASSPKNQPQHF.

This chain uses TRBV7-9 with TRBJ1-6; no reliable D call. The CDR3 loop spans 15 amino acids. The germline gives CDR1 SEHNR, CDR2 FQNEAQ (reference sequence). V shed 6 bases and J shed 3 bases, with 12 bases lying between them. The CDR3 is CASSPPGDYNSPLHF. The CDR3 nucleotides read TGTGCCAGCAGTCCCCCCGGGGACTATAATTCACCCCTCCACTTT. Full variable domain (missing parts from reference TRBV7-9 and TRBJ1-6): DTGVSQNPRHKITKRGQNVTFRCDPISEHNRLYWYRQTLGQGPEFLTYFQNEAQLEKSRLLSDRFSAERPKGSFSTLEIQRTEQGDSAMYLCASSPPGDYNSPLHFGNGTRLTVT.

This clonotype came up many times. The V call is TRBV20-1, the J call TRBJ2-1; D is possibly TRBD2 (5 bases). The CDR3 is 13 residues long. CDR1 and CDR2 (germline): DFQATT, SNEGSKA (reference sequence). V gave up 4 bases and J gave up 0 bases, with 7 bases separating them. CDR3 residues: CSAIGSSYNEQFF. As DNA, the CDR3 is TGCAGTGCTATTGGGAGCTCCTACAATGAGCAGTTCTTC.

The table lists this clonotype with many counts. V is TRBV7-2 and J is TRBJ2-1, with 9 nucleotides matching TRBD2. V gave up 7 bases and J gave up 7 bases; unmatched junction bases: 11. Per the germline V gene, CDR1 is SGHTA and CDR2 is FQGNSA. The CDR3 spans 15 residues. CDR3 nucleotides: TGTGCCAGCACCCCCTTAGCGGGAGAAAAAAATGAGCAGTTCTTC. Translation: CASTPLAGEKNEQFF.

The V gene is TRBV9, the J gene TRBJ2-7; TRBD1 is a possible D gene (5 bases). V lost 0 bases, J lost 2 bases, and 9 bases lay in between. Germline CDR1 SGDLS, CDR2 YYNGEE. The CDR3 loop spans 14 amino acids. CDR3 residues: CASSVDAGTYEQYF. The CDR3 bases are TGTGCCAGCAGCGTAGACGCAGGGACCTACGAGCAGTACTTC.